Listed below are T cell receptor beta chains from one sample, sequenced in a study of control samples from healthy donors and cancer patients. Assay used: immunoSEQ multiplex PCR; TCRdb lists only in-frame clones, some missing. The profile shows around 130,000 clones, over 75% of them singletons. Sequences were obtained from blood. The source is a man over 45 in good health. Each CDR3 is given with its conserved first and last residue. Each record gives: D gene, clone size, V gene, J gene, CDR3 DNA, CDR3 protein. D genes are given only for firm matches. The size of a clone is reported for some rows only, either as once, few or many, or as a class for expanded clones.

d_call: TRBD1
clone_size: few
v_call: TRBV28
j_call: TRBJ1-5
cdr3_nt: TGTGCCAGCAGTGCCCAGACAGGGGGCAATCAGCCCCAGCATTTT
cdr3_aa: CASSAQTGGNQPQHF

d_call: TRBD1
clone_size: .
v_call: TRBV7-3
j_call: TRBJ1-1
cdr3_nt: TGTGCCAGCAGCTTAACGTCGGCGCGGACAGGGGGCAGGGACACTGAAGCTTTCTTT
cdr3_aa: CASSLTSARTGGRDTEAFF

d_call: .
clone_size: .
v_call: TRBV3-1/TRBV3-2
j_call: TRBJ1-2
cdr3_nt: TGTGCCAGCAGCCAAGGGGGGTTCTATGGCTACACCTTC
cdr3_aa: CASSQGGFYGYTF

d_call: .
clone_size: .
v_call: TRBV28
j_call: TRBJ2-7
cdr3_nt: TGTGCCAGCAGGACAGGTTTACAGCAGTACTTC
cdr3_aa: CASRTGLQQYF

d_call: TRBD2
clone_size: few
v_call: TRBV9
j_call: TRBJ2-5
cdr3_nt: TGTGCCAGCAGCGTTGCTAGCGGGGGGCCAGCCCAGTACTTC
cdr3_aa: CASSVASGGPAQYF

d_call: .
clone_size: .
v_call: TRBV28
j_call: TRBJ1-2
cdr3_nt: TGTGCCAGCAGTTTAGAGTCAGACTATGGCTACACCTTC
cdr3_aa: CASSLESDYGYTF

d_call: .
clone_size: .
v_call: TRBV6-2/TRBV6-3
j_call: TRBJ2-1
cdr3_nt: TGTGCCAGCAGTCTTATGGGACTGGGCCCTTACAATGAGCAGTTCTTC
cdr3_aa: CASSLMGLGPYNEQFF

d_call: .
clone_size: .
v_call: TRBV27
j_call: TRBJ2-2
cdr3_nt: TGTGCCAGCAGCTCGGGCCGGGGATCCGGGGAGCTGTTTTTT
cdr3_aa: CASSSGRGSGELFF

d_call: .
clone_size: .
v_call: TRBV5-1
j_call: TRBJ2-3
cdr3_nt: TGCGCCAGCAGCCCCGGACGGGGGAGGGATACGCAGTATTTT
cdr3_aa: CASSPGRGRDTQYF

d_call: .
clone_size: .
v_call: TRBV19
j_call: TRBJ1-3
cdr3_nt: TGTGCCGTCAGATTAGGAAACACCATATATTTT
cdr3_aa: CAVRLGNTIYF

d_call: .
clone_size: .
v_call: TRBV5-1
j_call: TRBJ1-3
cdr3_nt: TGCGCCAGCAGCTTGGAAGTTCAGCTCAACTCTGGAAACACCATATATTTT
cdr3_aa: CASSLEVQLNSGNTIYF

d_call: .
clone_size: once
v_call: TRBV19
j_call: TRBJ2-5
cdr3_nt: TGTGCCACCGTCGCCATTATAGGTCGGGAGACCCAGTACTTC
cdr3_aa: CATVAIIGRETQYF

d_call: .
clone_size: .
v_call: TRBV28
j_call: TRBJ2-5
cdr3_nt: TGTGCCAGCAATCCGGCCGGGGTGGGGCAAGAGACCCAGTACTTC
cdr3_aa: CASNPAGVGQETQYF

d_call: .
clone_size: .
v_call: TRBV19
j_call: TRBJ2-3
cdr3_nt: TGTGCCAGTAGTATCCAGGGTGGAAGCTTCACAGATACGCAGTATTTT
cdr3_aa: CASSIQGGSFTDTQYF

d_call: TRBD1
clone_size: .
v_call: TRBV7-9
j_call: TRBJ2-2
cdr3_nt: TGTGCCAGCAGCTTAGAAGAGACAGGGCTTCCTTCCGGGGAGCTGTTTTTT
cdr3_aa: CASSLEETGLPSGELFF

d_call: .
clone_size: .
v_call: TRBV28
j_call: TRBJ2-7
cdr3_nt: TGTGCCAGCAGTTTTTCCCTGGACCTACTTCTCAGGGGCTCCTCCTACGAGCAGTACTTC
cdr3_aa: CASSFSLDLLLRGSSYEQYF

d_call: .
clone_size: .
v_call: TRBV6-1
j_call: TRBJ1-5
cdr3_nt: TGTGCCAGCAGTGACAGGGTGTTTGATCAGCCCCAGCATTTT
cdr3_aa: CASSDRVFDQPQHF

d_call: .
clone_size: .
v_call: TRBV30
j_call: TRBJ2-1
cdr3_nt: TGTGCCTGGAACCCTATGACTTCTCGCTCCTACAATGAGCAGTTCTTC
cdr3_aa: CAWNPMTSRSYNEQFF

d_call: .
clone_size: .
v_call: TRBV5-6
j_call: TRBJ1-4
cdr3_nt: TGTGCCAGCAGCATAAGACAGGCAACTAATGAAAAACTGTTTTTT
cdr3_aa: CASSIRQATNEKLFF

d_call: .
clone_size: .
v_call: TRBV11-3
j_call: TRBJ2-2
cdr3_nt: TGTGCCCGCTCCCTAGGGTTCGGGGAGCTGTTTTTT
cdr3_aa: CARSLGFGELFF

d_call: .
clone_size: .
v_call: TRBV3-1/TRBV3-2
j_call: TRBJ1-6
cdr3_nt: TGTGCCAGCAGCCAAAGTCTGAATTCACCCCTCCACTTT
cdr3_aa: CASSQSLNSPLHF

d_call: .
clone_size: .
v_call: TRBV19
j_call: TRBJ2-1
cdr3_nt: TGTGCCAGTAGTGCAACCGGGACGCAGTCCTACAATGAGCAGTTCTTC
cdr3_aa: CASSATGTQSYNEQFF

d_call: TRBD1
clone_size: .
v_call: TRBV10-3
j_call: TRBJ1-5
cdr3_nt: TGTGCCATCAGGGCACAGGGGAGCAATCAGCCCCAGCATTTT
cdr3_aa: CAIRAQGSNQPQHF

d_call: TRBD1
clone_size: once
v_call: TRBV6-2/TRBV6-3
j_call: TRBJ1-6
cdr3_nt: TGTGCCAGCAGTTCAGAGGGACAGCCATTTAATTCACCCCTCCACTTT
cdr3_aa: CASSSEGQPFNSPLHF

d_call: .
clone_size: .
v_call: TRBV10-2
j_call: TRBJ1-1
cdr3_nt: TGCGCCAGCAGTGAAGACAGCCTTCTCACTGAAGCTTTCTTT
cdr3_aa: CASSEDSLLTEAFF

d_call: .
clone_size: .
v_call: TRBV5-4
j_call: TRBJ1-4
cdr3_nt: TGTGCCAGCAGCTTGGCTCAGGGTTCTAATGAAAAACTGTTTTTT
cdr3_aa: CASSLAQGSNEKLFF

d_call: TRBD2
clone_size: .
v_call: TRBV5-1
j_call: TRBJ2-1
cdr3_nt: TGCGCCAGCAGCTTGGAAGGTAGCGGGGGGGCCAATGAGCAGTTCTTC
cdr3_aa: CASSLEGSGGANEQFF

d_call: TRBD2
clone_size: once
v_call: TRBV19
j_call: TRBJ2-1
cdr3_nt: TGTGCCAGTAGTATCGCTCGGGGAGCGGGGGGGCAGAATGAGCAGTTCTTC
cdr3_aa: CASSIARGAGGQNEQFF

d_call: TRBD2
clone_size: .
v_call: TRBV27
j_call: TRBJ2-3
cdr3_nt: TGTGCCAGCAGTCTCCGGACTAGCGGGGGGTTCATGAATACGCAGTATTTT
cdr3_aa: CASSLRTSGGFMNTQYF

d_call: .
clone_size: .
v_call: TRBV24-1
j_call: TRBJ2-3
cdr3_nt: TGTGCCACCAGTGATAAGGCAGGGACAGATACGCAGTATTTT
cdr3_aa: CATSDKAGTDTQYF

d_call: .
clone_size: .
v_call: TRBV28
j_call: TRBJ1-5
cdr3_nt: TGTGCCAGCAGTCGGCCGGGAACTAATCAGCCCCAGCATTTT
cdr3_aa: CASSRPGTNQPQHF

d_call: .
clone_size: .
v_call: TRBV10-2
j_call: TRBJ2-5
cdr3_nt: TGCGCCACCCTGAGCTCGGGTACGGGGGCCGCGATCCAAGAGACCCAGTACTTC
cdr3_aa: CATLSSGTGAAIQETQYF

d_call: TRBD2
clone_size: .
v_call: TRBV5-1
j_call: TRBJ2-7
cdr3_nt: TGCGCCAGCAGCTCCTATCTTAGCGGGGGGACCTACGAGCAGTACTTC
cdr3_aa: CASSSYLSGGTYEQYF

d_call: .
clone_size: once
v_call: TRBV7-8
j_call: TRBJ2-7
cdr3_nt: TGTGCCAGCAGCTCCACATTGGCCCCTCGCGAGCAGTACTTC
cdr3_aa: CASSSTLAPREQYF

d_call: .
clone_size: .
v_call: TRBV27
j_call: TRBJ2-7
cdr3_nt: TGTGCCAGCAGTTTGCCCTACGAGCAGTACTTC
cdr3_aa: CASSLPYEQYF

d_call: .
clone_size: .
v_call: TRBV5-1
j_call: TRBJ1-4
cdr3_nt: TGCGCCAGCAGCTCCCCTGAACAGGGTGATGAAAAACTGTTTTTT
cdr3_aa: CASSSPEQGDEKLFF

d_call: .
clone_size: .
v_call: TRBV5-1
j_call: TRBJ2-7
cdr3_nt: TGCGCCAGCAGTTGGACAGAGCCGACTTACGAGCAGTACTTC
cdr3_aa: CASSWTEPTYEQYF

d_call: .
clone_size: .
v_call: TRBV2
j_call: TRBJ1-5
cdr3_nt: TGTGCCAGCAGAAGATTTAATAGCAATCAGCCCCAGCATTTT
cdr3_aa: CASRRFNSNQPQHF

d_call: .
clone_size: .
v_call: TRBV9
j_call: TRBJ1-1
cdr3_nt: TGTGCCAGCAGCTCCCGGGCAGGCGTTGGAACTGAAGCTTTCTTT
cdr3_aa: CASSSRAGVGTEAFF

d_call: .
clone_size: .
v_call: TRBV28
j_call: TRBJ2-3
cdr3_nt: TGTGCCAGCAGTGCAGGGGACACCCCGTATCGGTATACGCAGTATTTT
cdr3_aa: CASSAGDTPYRYTQYF

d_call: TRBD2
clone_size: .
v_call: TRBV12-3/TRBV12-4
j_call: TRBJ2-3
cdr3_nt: TGTGCCAGCAGTTTCGCGGGACTAAAGTATTTT
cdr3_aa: CASSFAGLKYF

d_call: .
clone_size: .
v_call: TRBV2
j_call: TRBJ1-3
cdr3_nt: TGTGCCAGCACCAAAAGGGGCGGTGACTCTGGAAACACCATATATTTT
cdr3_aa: CASTKRGGDSGNTIYF

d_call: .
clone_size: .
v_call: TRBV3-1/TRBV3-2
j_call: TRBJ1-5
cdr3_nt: TGTGCCAGCAGCCAGGGGACCAGCCCCAATCAGCCCCAGCATTTT
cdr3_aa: CASSQGTSPNQPQHF